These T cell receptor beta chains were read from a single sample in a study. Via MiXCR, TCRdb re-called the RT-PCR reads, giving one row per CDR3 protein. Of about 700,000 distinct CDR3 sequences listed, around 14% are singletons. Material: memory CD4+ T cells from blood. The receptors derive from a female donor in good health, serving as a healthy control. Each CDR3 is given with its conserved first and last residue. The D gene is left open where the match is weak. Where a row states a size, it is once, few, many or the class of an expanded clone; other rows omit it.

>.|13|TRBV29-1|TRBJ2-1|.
TGCAGCGGTTGGCAGGGTGACTACAATGAGCAGTTCTTC
CSGWQGDYNEQFF
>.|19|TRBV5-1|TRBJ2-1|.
TGCGCCAGCATGAGGGAATCGGGGCGTTACTTAAGTGTAAACAATGAGCAGTTCTTC
CASMRESGRYLSVNNEQFF
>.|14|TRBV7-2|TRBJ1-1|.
TGTGCCAGCACTAGGGGCACCCGGAACGATCAAGCTTTCTTT
CASTRGTRNDQAFF
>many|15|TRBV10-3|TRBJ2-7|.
TGTGCCATCAGTGAAGCAGTGATTGGGTCTTACGAGCAGTACTTC
CAISEAVIGSYEQYF
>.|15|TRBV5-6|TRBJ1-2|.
TGTGCCAGCAGCTCCCGAAAGGGGTTTTACTATGGCTACACCTTC
CASSSRKGFYYGYTF
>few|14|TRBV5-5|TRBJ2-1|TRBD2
TGTGCCAGCAGCTTGCCGGGAGGCGGCGATGAGCAGTTCTTC
CASSLPGGGDEQFF
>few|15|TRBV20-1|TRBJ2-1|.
TGCAGTGCTCAAATAGGTAGCGGACATTACAATGAGCAGTTCTTC
CSAQIGSGHYNEQFF
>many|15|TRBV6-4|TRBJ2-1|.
TGTGCCAGCAGTGTTGGAGGGAGGTCCTACAATGAGCAGTTCTTC
CASSVGGRSYNEQFF
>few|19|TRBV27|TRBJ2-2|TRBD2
TGTGCCACCGCCTCGTGGGGGGGACTAGCGGGAGCTGGCACCGGGGAGCTGTTTTTT
CATASWGGLAGAGTGELFF
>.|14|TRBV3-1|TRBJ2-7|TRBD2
TGTGCCAGCAGCCCCCGCGGGAGTTTCTACGAGCAGTACTTC
CASSPRGSFYEQYF
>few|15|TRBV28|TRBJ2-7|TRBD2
TGTGCCAGCAGGGGTCAAGGCGGGAGCTCCTACGAGCAGTACTTC
CASRGQGGSSYEQYF
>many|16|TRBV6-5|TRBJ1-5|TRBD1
TGTGCCAGCAGTCCCCATGGACAGGGGGAAAATCAGCCCCAGCATTTT
CASSPHGQGENQPQHF
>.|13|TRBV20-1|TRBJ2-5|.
TGCAGTGCTTATCCGGAGGTCCCAGAGACCCAGTACTTC
CSAYPEVPETQYF
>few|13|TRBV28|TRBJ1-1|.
TGTGCCAGCAGGGTGGAGGGGAGCACTGAAGCTTTCTTT
CASRVEGSTEAFF
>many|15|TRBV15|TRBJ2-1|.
TGTGCCACCAGCAGACAACCTGACGGATACAATGAGCAGTTCTTC
CATSRQPDGYNEQFF
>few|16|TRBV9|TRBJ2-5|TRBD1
TGTGCCAGCAGCGCCGGGGACAGGGGGGGAGAAGAGACCCAGTACTTC
CASSAGDRGGEETQYF
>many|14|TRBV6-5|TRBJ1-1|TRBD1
TGTGCCAGCAGAGAGACAGGGGGGAACACTGAAGCTTTCTTT
CASRETGGNTEAFF
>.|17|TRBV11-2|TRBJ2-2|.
TGTGCCAGCAGCCCCCGGCCGGGACTCGCGAACACCGGGGAGCTGTTTTTT
CASSPRPGLANTGELFF
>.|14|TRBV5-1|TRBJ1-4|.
TGCGCCAGCAGCTTTACAGCTGGAAATGAAAAACTGTTTTTT
CASSFTAGNEKLFF
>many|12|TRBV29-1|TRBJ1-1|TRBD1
TGCAGCGTTATCGGACAGGGCGATGAAGCTTTCTTT
CSVIGQGDEAFF
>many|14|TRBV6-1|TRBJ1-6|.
TGTGCCAGCAGTGAATTTGGCCGGGATTCACCCCTCCACTTT
CASSEFGRDSPLHF
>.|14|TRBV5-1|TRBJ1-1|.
TGCGCCAGCTCAGGAGGGGCGGAGAACACTGAAGCTTTCTTT
CASSGGAENTEAFF
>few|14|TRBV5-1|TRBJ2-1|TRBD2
TGCGCCAGCAGCTTACAAGGGACGAGCGGGGCAGAGTTCTTC
CASSLQGTSGAEFF
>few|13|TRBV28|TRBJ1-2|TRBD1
TGTGCCACCACGACAGGGGGCCTCTATGGCTACACCTTC
CATTTGGLYGYTF
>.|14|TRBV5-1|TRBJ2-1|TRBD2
TGCGCCAGCAGCGCAGGGACTAGCGGGCAAGGGCAGTTCTTC
CASSAGTSGQGQFF
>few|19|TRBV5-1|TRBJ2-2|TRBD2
TGCGCCAGCAGCCCGGGACTAGCGGGAGGCCGCGCGAACACCGGGGAGCTGTTTTTT
CASSPGLAGGRANTGELFF
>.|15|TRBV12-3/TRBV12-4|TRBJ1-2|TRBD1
TGTGCCAGCAGTCCTGGACAGGGAAAGGGCTATGGCTACACCTTC
CASSPGQGKGYGYTF
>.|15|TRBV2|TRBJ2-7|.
TGTGCCAGCAGTGAGGGCTACCGGCGGTTTCGCGAGCAGTACTTC
CASSEGYRRFREQYF
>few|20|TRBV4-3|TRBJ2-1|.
TGCGCCAGCAGCCAAGATAGGGTTCAGGGCCCTGGTGAGACTAGTGGTGAGCAGTTCTTC
CASSQDRVQGPGETSGEQFF
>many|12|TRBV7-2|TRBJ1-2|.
TGTGCCAGCAGCCCGGACGCCTATGGCTACACCTTC
CASSPDAYGYTF
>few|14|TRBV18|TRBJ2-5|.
TGTGCCAGCTCACCGGTTCGTCTCGGAGAGACCCAGTACTTC
CASSPVRLGETQYF
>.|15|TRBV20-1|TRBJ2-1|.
TGCAGTGTTCCGGACCCGACCCCAAGGGACAATGAGCAGTTCTTC
CSVPDPTPRDNEQFF
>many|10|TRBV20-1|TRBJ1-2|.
TGCAGTGCTAGAGATGTAGGCTACACCTTC
CSARDVGYTF
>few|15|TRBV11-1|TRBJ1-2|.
TGTGCCAGCAGCCCGAGAGCGGGGGGCCGCTATGGCTACACCTTC
CASSPRAGGRYGYTF
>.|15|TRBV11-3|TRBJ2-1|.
TGTGCCAGCAGCCCTTCGGGGGCTCTTGGCAATGAGCAGTTCTTC
CASSPSGALGNEQFF
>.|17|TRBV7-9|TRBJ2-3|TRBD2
TGTGCCAGCAGCTCCCGACTAGCGGGGGGGCTCACAGATACGCAGTATTTT
CASSSRLAGGLTDTQYF
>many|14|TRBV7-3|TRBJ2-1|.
TGTGCCAGCAGCTTAGGAGGTAACTACAATGAGCAGTTCTTC
CASSLGGNYNEQFF
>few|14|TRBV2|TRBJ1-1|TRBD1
TGTGCCAGCAGTGTTACAGGGGGCAGCACTGAAGCTTTCTTT
CASSVTGGSTEAFF
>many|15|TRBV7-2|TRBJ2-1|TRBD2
TGTGCCAGCAGCTTGGGACTAGCGGGGAACAATGAGCAGTTCTTC
CASSLGLAGNNEQFF
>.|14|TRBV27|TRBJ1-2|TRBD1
TGTGCCAGCAGGGGACAGGGGGGGAACTATGGCTACACCTTC
CASRGQGGNYGYTF
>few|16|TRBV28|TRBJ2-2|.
TGTGCCAGCAGCCCGGGCGGATATGGGAACACCGGGGAGCTGTTTTTT
CASSPGGYGNTGELFF
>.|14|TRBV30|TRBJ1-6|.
TGTGCCTCCATTGAGGGACGCTTTAATTCACCCCTCCACTTT
CASIEGRFNSPLHF
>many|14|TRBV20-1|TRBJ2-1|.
TGCAGTGCTAGTGTCGCTGATTCCTACAATGAGCAGTTCTTC
CSASVADSYNEQFF
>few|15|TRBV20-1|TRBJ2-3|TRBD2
TGCAGTGCTGGACTGACTAGCGGGGGGGGAGATACGCAGTATTTT
CSAGLTSGGGDTQYF
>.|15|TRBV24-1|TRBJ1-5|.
TGTGCCACCAGTGACTCAGTGGGCTCCAATCAGCCCCAGCATTTT
CATSDSVGSNQPQHF
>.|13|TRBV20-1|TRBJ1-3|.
TGCAGTGCTGCCATAGGGGGGACAAACACCATATATTTT
CSAAIGGTNTIYF
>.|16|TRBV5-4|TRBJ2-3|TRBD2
TGTGCCAGCAGCGTACTAGCGGGGATTAGCACAGATACGCAGTATTTT
CASSVLAGISTDTQYF
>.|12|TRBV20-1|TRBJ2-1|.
TGCAGTGCTAGGCGCGGTAACAATGAGCAGTTCTTC
CSARRGNNEQFF
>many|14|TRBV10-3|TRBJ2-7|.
TGTGCCATCAGTGAGTCCGGGGACCCCTACGAGCAGTACTTC
CAISESGDPYEQYF
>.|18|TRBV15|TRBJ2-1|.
TGTGCCACCAGCAGTACTTTACGGAAAACCTTGTACTACAATGAGCAGTTCTTC
CATSSTLRKTLYYNEQFF
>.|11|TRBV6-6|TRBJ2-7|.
TGTGCCAGCAGTCATCAGAGCGAGCAGTACTTC
CASSHQSEQYF
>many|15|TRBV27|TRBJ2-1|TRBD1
TGTGCCAGCAGCCCCTCGGGACAGGTCCCACCGGGGCAGTTCTTC
CASSPSGQVPPGQFF
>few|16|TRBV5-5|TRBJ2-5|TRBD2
TGTGCCAGCAGCTTCCTCCGAGCGGGAGGGGAGGAGACCCAGTACTTC
CASSFLRAGGEETQYF
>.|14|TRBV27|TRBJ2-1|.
TGTGCCAGCACCCGGGGGTCCGGCGGTGCTGAGCAGTTCTTC
CASTRGSGGAEQFF
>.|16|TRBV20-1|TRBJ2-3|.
TGCAGTGGGCTCGACCCCCGGGACCGGGGACCAGATACGCAGTATTTT
CSGLDPRDRGPDTQYF